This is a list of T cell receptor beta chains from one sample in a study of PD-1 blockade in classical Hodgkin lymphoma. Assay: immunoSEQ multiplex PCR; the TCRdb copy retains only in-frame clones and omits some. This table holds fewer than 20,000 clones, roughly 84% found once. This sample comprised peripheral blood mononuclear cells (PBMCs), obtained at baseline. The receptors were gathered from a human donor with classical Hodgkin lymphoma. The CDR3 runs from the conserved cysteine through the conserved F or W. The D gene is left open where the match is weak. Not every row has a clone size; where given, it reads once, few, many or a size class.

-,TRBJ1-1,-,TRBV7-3,TGTGCCAGCAGCTTTGCTGGAGGGACTGAAGCTTTCTTT,CASSFAGGTEAFF
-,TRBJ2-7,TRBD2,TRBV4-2,TGTGCCAGCAGCCAAGGGGAGGGGTACCCCTACGAGCAGTACTTC,CASSQGEGYPYEQYF
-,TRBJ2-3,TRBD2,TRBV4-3,TGCGCCAGCAGCCGCCTGCGGGGGGGCGGAGATACGCAGTATTTT,CASSRLRGGGDTQYF
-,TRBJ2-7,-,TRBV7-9,TGTGCCAGCAGCCCGAGCTACCAGGATTCCGAGCAGTACTTC,CASSPSYQDSEQYF
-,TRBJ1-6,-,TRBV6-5,TGTGCCAGCAGTTCCGCCGTTAGCTCCTATAATTCACCCCTCCACTTT,CASSSAVSSYNSPLHF
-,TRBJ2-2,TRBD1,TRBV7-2,TGTGCCAGCAGCCCTACCGGACAGGGGGATGGGGAGCTGTTTTTT,CASSPTGQGDGELFF
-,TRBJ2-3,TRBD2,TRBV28,TGTGCCAGCAGTTCCGGACTAGCGGGGGCCACAGATACGCAGTATTTT,CASSSGLAGATDTQYF
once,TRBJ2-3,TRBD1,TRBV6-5,TGTGCCAGCAGTTACAGGGACAGGGGGACAGATACGCAGTATTTT,CASSYRDRGTDTQYF
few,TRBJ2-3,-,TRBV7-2,TGTGCCAGCAGCTTAGAGGATACGCAGTATTTT,CASSLEDTQYF
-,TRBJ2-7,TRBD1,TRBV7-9,TGTGCCAGCAGCACCCGGACAGGGGGCGTCGACGAGCAGTACTTC,CASSTRTGGVDEQYF
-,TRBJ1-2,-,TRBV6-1,TGTGCCAGCAGTGCCGCGACAGGTTACTATGGCTACACCTTC,CASSAATGYYGYTF
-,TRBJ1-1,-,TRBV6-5,TGTGCCAGCAGTCGTAGATCGGGGGCTAACACTGAAGCTTTCTTT,CASSRRSGANTEAFF
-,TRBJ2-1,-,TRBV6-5,TGTGCCAGCAGCCGATACGGGGAGAATGAGCAGTTCTTC,CASSRYGENEQFF
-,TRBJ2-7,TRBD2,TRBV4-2,TGTGCCAGCAGCCAAGATAGCGGGGGGCCCAAAGAGCAGTACTTC,CASSQDSGGPKEQYF
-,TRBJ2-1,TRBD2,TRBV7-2,TGTGCCAGCAGCTCCCCCCCCGGGCGCGGGGGGAGATACGGCAATGAGCAGTTCTTC,CASSSPPGRGGRYGNEQFF
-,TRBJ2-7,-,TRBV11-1,TGTGCCAGCAGCTTAGGATCCCTTCCTTTTAAATCCTACGAGCAGTACTTC,CASSLGSLPFKSYEQYF
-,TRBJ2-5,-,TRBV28,TGTGCCAGCAGTTTACAGGGTAATTTAGAGACCCAGTACTTC,CASSLQGNLETQYF
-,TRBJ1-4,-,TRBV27,TGTGCCAGCAGCGGGATTAATGAAAAACTGTTTTTT,CASSGINEKLFF